The rows below give T cell receptor beta chains drawn from one sample of a study of T cell repertoires in cytomegalovirus infection. One entry per CDR3 protein results from TCRdb running MiXCR on the reads. The sample has around 740,000 distinct CDR3 sequences; less than 40% are singletons. The sequenced sample consisted of PBMCs. These receptors were collected from a human donor in good health (CMV status not recorded). Some clones in this sample may be carry-over from other donors' samples. The conserved cysteine and the conserved F or W are not part of the CDR3 here. Fields, in order: V gene, J gene, CDR3 protein.

TRBV6-6	TRBJ2-2	ASSYRGTSGTGELF
TRBV5-3	TRBJ2-7	ASSLLWDRTPYEQY
TRBV5-6	TRBJ2-7	ASSPPQGTYEQY
TRBV7-9	TRBJ1-2	ASSSRDRGPTNYGYT
TRBV6-2/TRBV6-3	TRBJ1-5	ASSYQGPQPQH
TRBV4-1	TRBJ1-5	ASSQNQGAGNQPQH
TRBV10-3	TRBJ2-1	AITPGLMNNEQF
TRBV27	TRBJ2-5	AISYSGREGTQY
TRBV11-2	TRBJ2-1	ASSSSRDWNEQF
TRBV6-1	TRBJ1-2	ASSVTGSLDGYT
TRBV20-1	TRBJ1-3	SARAWVSGNTIY
TRBV30	TRBJ2-7	AWSRAGRIYEQY
TRBV15	TRBJ1-5	ATSGRRSSNQPQH
TRBV7-9	TRBJ1-4	ASSLAGGNEKLF
TRBV24-1	TRBJ2-1	ATSDFRSSYNEQF
TRBV2	TRBJ2-3	ASRAATSTDTQY
TRBV19	TRBJ2-2	ASSIALGRLAGTGELF
TRBV6-6	TRBJ2-2	ASSYFRGELF
TRBV7-4	TRBJ2-7	ASSPRNVCYEQY
TRBV12-3/TRBV12-4	TRBJ1-1	ASSDTGGTEAF
TRBV2	TRBJ2-1	ASSSSVYEQF
TRBV28	TRBJ2-1	ASTLLGTLYNEQF
TRBV6-8	TRBJ2-3	ATQTQGFSTDTQY
TRBV11-1	TRBJ2-5	ASSLLAGTIQETQY
TRBV7-2	TRBJ2-5	ASSLFWGGGETQY
TRBV12-3/TRBV12-4	TRBJ2-5	ASSITSGRRQETQY
TRBV12-3/TRBV12-4	TRBJ1-3	AGSQWRTGNTIY
TRBV12-3/TRBV12-4	TRBJ1-5	ASSTMTVNQPQH
TRBV5-5	TRBJ1-1	ASDYSGLGNTEAF
TRBV30	TRBJ1-4	AWRGSPREKLF
TRBV28	TRBJ1-4	ASSSGLREKLF
TRBV6-8	TRBJ2-2	AAGVGTGELF
TRBV24-1	TRBJ2-3	ATSDRDRGTDTQY
TRBV7-8	TRBJ1-1	ASSSATRTGSSSSGG
TRBV6-5	TRBJ2-6	ASSRTGGSGANVLT
TRBV29-1	TRBJ2-3	SVEDSERSTDTQY
TRBV28	TRBJ1-5	ASRPGGSGQPQH
TRBV6-5	TRBJ2-5	ASSQRQGQETQY
TRBV6-5	TRBJ2-1	ASSYVRTGHNEQF
TRBV28	TRBJ2-1	ASSPAGSVYNEQF
TRBV20-1	TRBJ1-5	SAPDRDNNQPQH
TRBV19	TRBJ1-1	ASQRTLNTEAF
TRBV28	TRBJ1-5	ASTPPGDQPQH
TRBV4-3	TRBJ2-7	ASSIQAGMYEQY
TRBV27	TRBJ1-2	ASSSYRTGGYYGYT